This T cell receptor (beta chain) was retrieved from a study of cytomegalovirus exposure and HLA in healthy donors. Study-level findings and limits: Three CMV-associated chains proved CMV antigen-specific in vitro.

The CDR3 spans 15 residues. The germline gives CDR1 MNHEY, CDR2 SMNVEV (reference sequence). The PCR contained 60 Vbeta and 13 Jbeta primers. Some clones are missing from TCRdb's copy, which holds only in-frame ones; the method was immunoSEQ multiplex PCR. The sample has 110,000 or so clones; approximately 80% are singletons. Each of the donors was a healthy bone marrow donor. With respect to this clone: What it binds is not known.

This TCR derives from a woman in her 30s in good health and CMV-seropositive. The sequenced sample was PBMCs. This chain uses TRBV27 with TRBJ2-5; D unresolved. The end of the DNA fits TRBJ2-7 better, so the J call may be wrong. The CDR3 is CASSLYGRSSYEQYF. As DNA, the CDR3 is TGTGCCAGCAGTTTATACGGCAGGTCCTCCTACGAGCAGTACTTC.